Listed here are 26 T cell receptor beta chains from one sample, sequenced in a study of blood T cell repertoires in COVID-19. Clones were sequenced by immunoSEQ multiplex PCR, and TCRdb holds only the in-frame ones, with some missing. The profile shows around 320,000 clones, roughly 87% of them singletons. Sequencing was carried out using peripheral blood. The source is a man aged 18 to 30 with active or convalescent COVID-19.

The genes are TRBV2 and TRBJ2-6; unclear D gene. Germline V gene sequence: CDR1 SNHLY, CDR2 FYNNEI. The length of the CDR3 is 16 residues. V was shortened by 8 bases and J by 0 bases, with 14 bases between the two germline ends. This CDR3 is CASQDTHSSGANVLTF. CDR3 sequence (DNA): TGTGCCAGCCAAGACACACACTCCTCTGGGGCCAACGTCCTGACTTTC.

The chain uses TRBV11-2 and TRBJ2-3; D is possibly TRBD2 (5 bases). Germline V gene lookup returns CDR1 SGHAT and CDR2 FQNNGV. This CDR3 has 13 amino acids. The germline V and J ends were trimmed by 3 bases and 3 bases, with 7 bases remaining between them. Written as DNA, the CDR3 is TGTGCCAGCAGCTTTAGAGGGACAGATACGCAGTATTTT. This sequence encodes CASSFRGTDTQYF. The full variable domain, rest sourced from reference TRBV11-2 and TRBJ2-3, is EAGVAQSPRYKIIEKRQSVAFWCNPISGHATLYWYQQILGQGPKLLIQFQNNGVVDDSQLPKDRFSAERLKGVDSTLKIQPAKLEDSAVYLCASSFRGTDTQYFGPGTRLTVL.

The genes are TRBV24-1 and TRBJ1-1; 7 bases match TRBD1. The junction had 8 bases not matched to a gene; V was cut back by 2 bases and J by 9 bases. Germline V lookup: CDR1 KGHDR, CDR2 SFDVKD. The CDR3 runs to 14 residues. The CDR3 loop reads CATSDSAGGSQAFF. The CDR3 nucleotides read TGTGCCACCAGTGATTCCGCAGGGGGTAGTCAAGCTTTCTTT.

The V gene is TRBV29-1, the J gene TRBJ1-5; 10 bases agree with TRBD1. This CDR3 is built from 16 residues. The J segment lost 2 bases and the V segment lost 6 bases, leaving 10 bases of the junction unmatched. Germline V gene data show CDR1 as SQVTM and CDR2 as ANQGSEA. The CDR3 bases are TGCAGCGTGGTGGACACCGGGACAGGGGGCAATCAGCCCCAGCATTTT. Translation: CSVVDTGTGGNQPQHF.

J is TRBJ1-4 and V is TRBV27, with D possibly TRBD1 on 6 matching bases. V was pared by 5 bases and J by 0 bases, with 25 bases between. The CDR3 spans 20 residues. Germline CDR1 is MNHEY and CDR2 is SMNVEV (reference sequence). The CDR3 here is CASSPRLRGQLVATNEKLFF. CDR3 coding DNA: TGTGCCAGCAGTCCCAGGTTGCGGGGGCAGTTAGTTGCAACTAATGAAAAACTGTTTTTT.

In this sample, this clone turned up once. This rearrangement joins TRBV28 to TRBJ2-7; no clear D. V shed 6 bases and J shed 2 bases, with 14 bases lying between them. CDR1 is MDHEN and CDR2 is SYDVKM in the germline V gene. CDR3 size: 14 residues. The CDR3 loop is CASSTRVRTYEQYF. CDR3 nucleotides: TGTGCCAGCAGCACCCGGGTTAGGACCTACGAGCAGTACTTC. Using reference TRBV28 and TRBJ2-7 for the parts outside the CDR3, the full variable domain is DVKVTQSSRYLVKRTGEKVFLECVQDMDHENMFWYRQDPGLGLRLIYFSYDVKMKEKGDIPEGYSVSREKKERFSLILESASTNQTSMYLCASSTRVRTYEQYFGPGTRLTVT.

This rearrangement joins TRBV5-1 to TRBJ2-1, with a possible D match to TRBD2 (5 bases). The CDR3 consists of 13 residues. The germline V gene encodes CDR1 SGHRS and CDR2 YFSETQ. Trimming took 4 bases from V and 5 from J, leaving 10 bases between them. In DNA, the CDR3 is TGCGCCAGCAGCAGAACCGGGGACAATGAGCAGTTCTTC. Its translation is CASSRTGDNEQFF.

The V and J genes are TRBV5-6 and TRBJ2-2; 10 bases are shared with TRBD2. The CDR3 is 17 residues long. V trimming: 2 bases; J trimming: 3 bases; junction bases outside the gene matches: 7. Looked up from germline, CDR1 is SGHDT and CDR2 is YYEEEE. CDR3 in DNA: TGTGCCAGCAGCTTTGGTTTCCTAGCGGGGGACACCGGGGAGCTGTTTTTT. This codes for CASSFGFLAGDTGELFF.

The V call is TRBV7-8, the J call TRBJ2-7, with D maybe TRBD1 (5 bases). V was trimmed by 1 base and J by 4 bases, leaving 17 bases between them. The CDR3 spans 16 residues. Per the germline V gene, CDR1 is SGHVS and CDR2 is FQNEAQ. As DNA, the CDR3 is TGTGCCAGCAGCTTAGTCGTGCAGGGAATTTTGTACGAGCAGTACTTC. The encoded protein is CASSLVVQGILYEQYF.

This clone has only a few counts. The V gene is TRBV19, the J gene TRBJ1-2; weak D call: TRBD1 (5 bases). Germline CDR1 is LNHDA and CDR2 is SQIVND (reference sequence). V dropped 7 bases and J dropped 3 bases, with 12 bases sitting between them. This CDR3 is 13 amino acids long. The CDR3 sequence: CASTDRFYYGYTF. The CDR3 DNA sequence: TGTGCCAGTACTGACAGATTCTACTATGGCTACACCTTC.

The V call is TRBV9, the J call TRBJ2-7; TRBD1 matches 8 bases. The CDR3 has 16 residues. Germline CDR1 reads SGDLS; CDR2 reads YYNGEE. V trimming: 0 bases; J trimming: 5 bases; junction bases outside the gene matches: 10. CDR3 in DNA: TGTGCCAGCAGCGTAGGAGAAGGACAGGGAGCAAACGAGCAGTACTTC. Amino acid sequence: CASSVGEGQGANEQYF.

The chain couples TRBV6-5 to TRBJ1-1; tentatively, D is TRBD1 (6 bases). CDR3 length equals 14 residues. Per germline, CDR1 MNHEY and CDR2 SVGAGI. Trimming left V 6 bases short and J 1 base short, with 12 bases between. In DNA, the CDR3 is TGTGCCAGCAGACTGGGCAGGGGGAACACTGAAGCTTTCTTT. Translation: CASRLGRGNTEAFF.

The chain links TRBV21-1 to TRBJ2-1; TRBD2 is the table's D call and was not checked against the DNA. TRBV21-1 constitutes a pseudogene. The CDR3 is 16 residues long. CDR3 protein: CASSNPTSGDYNEQFF. The CDR3 nucleotides read TGTGCCAGCAGCAACCCTACTAGCGGGGATTACAATGAGCAGTTCTTC.

The gene calls are TRBV13 and TRBJ1-1; 7 nucleotides match TRBD1. This CDR3 has 12 residues. Per germline, CDR1 PRHDT and CDR2 FYEKMQ (reference sequence). Germline trimming cut 4 bases from V and 9 bases from J; bases unmatched to any gene: 5. The CDR3: CASSSLDRKAFF. CDR3 nucleotides: TGTGCCAGCAGCTCGCTGGACAGGAAAGCTTTCTTT. Based on the CDR3 plus reference TRBV13 and TRBJ1-1, the full variable domain is AAGVIQSPRHLIKEKRETATLKCYPIPRHDTVYWYQQGPGQDPQFLISFYEKMQSDKGSIPDRFSAQQFSDYHSELNMSSLELGDSALYFCASSSLDRKAFFGQGTRLTVV.

This clone was found a few times. The V and J genes are TRBV5-6 and TRBJ1-5, with 10 bases matching TRBD1. CDR3 length equals 16 residues. The trim removed 1 base at V and 4 bases at J, leaving 5 bases unmatched. The germline CDR1 and CDR2 sequences are SGHDT and YYEEEE. CDR3 loop: CASSLSDRGRNQPQHF. The DNA of the CDR3 is TGTGCCAGCAGCTTGAGTGACAGGGGGCGAAATCAGCCCCAGCATTTT.

About this clone itself: A junction boundary mismatches the germline segment, possibly from a read error. The chain has TRBV29-1 and TRBJ1-1, with 7 bases that match TRBD1. CDR3 length: 12 residues. CDR1 SQVTM and CDR2 ANQGSEA come from the germline V gene. The CDR3 sequence: CSVSRDRALWIF. The CDR3 DNA reads TGCAGCGTTTCCCGTGACAGGGCCCTATGGATCTTT.

The chain links TRBV19 to TRBJ1-5, with TRBD1 identical over 7 bases. The germline V gene encodes CDR1 LNHDA and CDR2 SQIVND (reference sequence). CDR3 length: 12 amino acids. Losses at the gene ends were 9 bases for V and 4 bases for J; bases not matched to a gene: 3. The CDR3 DNA reads as TGTGCCAGCCGGGACAGTAATCAGCCCCAGCATTTT. This sequence encodes CASRDSNQPQHF.

The J gene is TRBJ2-2, the V gene TRBV11-2; 10 bases fit TRBD1. From germline, CDR1 is SGHAT and CDR2 FQNNGV. V was clipped by 2 bases and J by 8 bases; unmatched bases: 5. The CDR3 consists of 15 residues. The CDR3 DNA follows: TGTGCCAGCAGCTTATTGGACAGGGGGGCTGGGGAGCTGTTTTTT. Its translation is CASSLLDRGAGELFF.

In its sample, this clone was seen a few times. The rearrangement links TRBV28 to TRBJ1-1; TRBD1 might be the D (6 bases). In germline, CDR1 is MDHEN, CDR2 SYDVKM. V was clipped by 8 bases and J by 0 bases, with 10 bases between them. The CDR3 extends over 13 amino acids. The CDR3 bases are TGTGCCAGCGTACGGGACATGAACACTGAAGCTTTCTTT. It is translated as CASVRDMNTEAFF.

In this sample, this clone turned up a few times. The rearrangement uses TRBV7-9 and TRBJ1-5; TRBD1 matches 8 bases. The CDR3 totals 14 residues. The germline CDR1 and CDR2 sequences are SEHNR and FQNEAQ (reference sequence). With 3 bases clipped from V and 5 bases from J, the junction kept 3 bases outside the gene matches. CDR3 residues: CASSLQGAYQPQHF. CDR3 nucleotides: TGTGCCAGCAGCTTGCAGGGGGCATATCAGCCCCAGCATTTT.

About this clone itself: The same CDR3 is also encoded by other DNA sequences in this sample. J is TRBJ1-2 and V is TRBV28; 10 positions agree with TRBD1. CDR1 and CDR2 from the germline V gene are MDHEN and SYDVKM. J gave up 5 bases and V 5 bases, and 5 bases lay outside the gene matches. The CDR3 is made up of 14 amino acids. The CDR3 sequence is CASSTGTGVYGYTF. The CDR3 DNA reads TGTGCCAGCAGTACCGGGACAGGGGTTTATGGCTACACCTTC.

The rearrangement joins TRBV28 to TRBJ2-5; D is perhaps TRBD2 (6 bases). Trimming left V 9 bases short and J 7 bases short, with 18 bases between. Germline loops: CDR1 MDHEN, CDR2 SYDVKM. The CDR3 covers 13 residues. CDR3 coding DNA: TGTGCCAGTTGGAAATCCGAGGAGGGGACCCAGTACTTC. Translated: CASWKSEEGTQYF. Full variable domain (remainder filled in from reference TRBV28 and TRBJ2-5): DVKVTQSSRYLVKRTGEKVFLECVQDMDHENMFWYRQDPGLGLRLIYFSYDVKMKEKGDIPEGYSVSREKKERFSLILESASTNQTSMYLCASWKSEEGTQYFGPGTRLLVL.

V usage is TRBV6-5 and J usage is TRBJ2-1, with 8 bases lining up with TRBD1. The CDR3 has 15 residues. Germline CDR1 reads MNHEY; CDR2 reads SVGAGI. The J segment lost 10 bases and the V segment lost 4 bases, leaving 12 bases of the junction unmatched. CDR3 in amino acids: CASSSVGQGAWEQFF. The DNA for the CDR3 is TGTGCCAGCAGTTCAGTAGGGCAGGGGGCGTGGGAGCAGTTCTTC.

The chain links TRBV6-5 to TRBJ2-1; 7 bases match TRBD1. This CDR3 is built from 16 residues. Unmatched junction bases numbered 9, after V lost 2 bases and J lost 5 bases. From germline, CDR1 is MNHEY and CDR2 SVGAGI. The CDR3 reads CASSYGTEQNHNEQFF. CDR3 bases: TGTGCCAGCAGTTACGGGACAGAACAAAATCACAATGAGCAGTTCTTC.

V usage is TRBV2 and J usage is TRBJ2-7; 9 bases fit TRBD2. After removal of 2 bases from V and 6 bases from J, the junction contained 8 bases not matched to a gene. The CDR3 spans 15 residues. The germline V gene has CDR1 SNHLY and CDR2 FYNNEI. The CDR3 sequence is CASSEPTSGGGEQYF. The CDR3, as DNA: TGTGCCAGCAGTGAACCGACTAGCGGAGGGGGCGAGCAGTACTTC. Complete variable domain (other parts from reference TRBV2 and TRBJ2-7): EPEVTQTPSHQVTQMGQEVILRCVPISNHLYFYWYRQILGQKVEFLVSFYNNEISEKSEIFDDQFSVERPDGSNFTLKIRSTKLEDSAMYFCASSEPTSGGGEQYFGPGTRLTVT.

The rearrangement uses TRBV6-5 and TRBJ2-7, with D maybe TRBD2 (6 bases). CDR3 size: 16 residues. Trimming removed 2 bases from V and 0 bases from J, with 14 bases in between. Germline-derived CDR1 and CDR2 are MNHEY and SVGAGI. CDR3 DNA sequence: TGTGCCAGCAGTTACCGGGTAGCGGAATTCTCCTACGAGCAGTACTTC. The encoded protein is CASSYRVAEFSYEQYF.